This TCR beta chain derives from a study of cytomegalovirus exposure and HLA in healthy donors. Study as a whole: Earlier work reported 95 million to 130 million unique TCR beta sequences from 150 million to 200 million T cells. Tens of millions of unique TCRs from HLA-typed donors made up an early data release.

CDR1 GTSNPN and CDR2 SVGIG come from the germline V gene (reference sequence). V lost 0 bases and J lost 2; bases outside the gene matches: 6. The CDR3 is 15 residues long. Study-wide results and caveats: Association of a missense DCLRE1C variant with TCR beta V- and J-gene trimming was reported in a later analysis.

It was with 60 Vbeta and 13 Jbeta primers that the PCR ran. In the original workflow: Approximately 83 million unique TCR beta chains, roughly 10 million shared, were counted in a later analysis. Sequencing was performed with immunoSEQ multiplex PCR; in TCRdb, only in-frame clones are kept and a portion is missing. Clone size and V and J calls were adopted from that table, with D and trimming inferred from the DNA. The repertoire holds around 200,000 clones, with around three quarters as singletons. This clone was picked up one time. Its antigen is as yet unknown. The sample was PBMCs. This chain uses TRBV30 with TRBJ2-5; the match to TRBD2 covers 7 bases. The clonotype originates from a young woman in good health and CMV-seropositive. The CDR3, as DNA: TGTGCCTGGAGTGTACTCGAGGGAGGGCAAGAGACCCAGTACTTC. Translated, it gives CAWSVLEGGQETQYF.